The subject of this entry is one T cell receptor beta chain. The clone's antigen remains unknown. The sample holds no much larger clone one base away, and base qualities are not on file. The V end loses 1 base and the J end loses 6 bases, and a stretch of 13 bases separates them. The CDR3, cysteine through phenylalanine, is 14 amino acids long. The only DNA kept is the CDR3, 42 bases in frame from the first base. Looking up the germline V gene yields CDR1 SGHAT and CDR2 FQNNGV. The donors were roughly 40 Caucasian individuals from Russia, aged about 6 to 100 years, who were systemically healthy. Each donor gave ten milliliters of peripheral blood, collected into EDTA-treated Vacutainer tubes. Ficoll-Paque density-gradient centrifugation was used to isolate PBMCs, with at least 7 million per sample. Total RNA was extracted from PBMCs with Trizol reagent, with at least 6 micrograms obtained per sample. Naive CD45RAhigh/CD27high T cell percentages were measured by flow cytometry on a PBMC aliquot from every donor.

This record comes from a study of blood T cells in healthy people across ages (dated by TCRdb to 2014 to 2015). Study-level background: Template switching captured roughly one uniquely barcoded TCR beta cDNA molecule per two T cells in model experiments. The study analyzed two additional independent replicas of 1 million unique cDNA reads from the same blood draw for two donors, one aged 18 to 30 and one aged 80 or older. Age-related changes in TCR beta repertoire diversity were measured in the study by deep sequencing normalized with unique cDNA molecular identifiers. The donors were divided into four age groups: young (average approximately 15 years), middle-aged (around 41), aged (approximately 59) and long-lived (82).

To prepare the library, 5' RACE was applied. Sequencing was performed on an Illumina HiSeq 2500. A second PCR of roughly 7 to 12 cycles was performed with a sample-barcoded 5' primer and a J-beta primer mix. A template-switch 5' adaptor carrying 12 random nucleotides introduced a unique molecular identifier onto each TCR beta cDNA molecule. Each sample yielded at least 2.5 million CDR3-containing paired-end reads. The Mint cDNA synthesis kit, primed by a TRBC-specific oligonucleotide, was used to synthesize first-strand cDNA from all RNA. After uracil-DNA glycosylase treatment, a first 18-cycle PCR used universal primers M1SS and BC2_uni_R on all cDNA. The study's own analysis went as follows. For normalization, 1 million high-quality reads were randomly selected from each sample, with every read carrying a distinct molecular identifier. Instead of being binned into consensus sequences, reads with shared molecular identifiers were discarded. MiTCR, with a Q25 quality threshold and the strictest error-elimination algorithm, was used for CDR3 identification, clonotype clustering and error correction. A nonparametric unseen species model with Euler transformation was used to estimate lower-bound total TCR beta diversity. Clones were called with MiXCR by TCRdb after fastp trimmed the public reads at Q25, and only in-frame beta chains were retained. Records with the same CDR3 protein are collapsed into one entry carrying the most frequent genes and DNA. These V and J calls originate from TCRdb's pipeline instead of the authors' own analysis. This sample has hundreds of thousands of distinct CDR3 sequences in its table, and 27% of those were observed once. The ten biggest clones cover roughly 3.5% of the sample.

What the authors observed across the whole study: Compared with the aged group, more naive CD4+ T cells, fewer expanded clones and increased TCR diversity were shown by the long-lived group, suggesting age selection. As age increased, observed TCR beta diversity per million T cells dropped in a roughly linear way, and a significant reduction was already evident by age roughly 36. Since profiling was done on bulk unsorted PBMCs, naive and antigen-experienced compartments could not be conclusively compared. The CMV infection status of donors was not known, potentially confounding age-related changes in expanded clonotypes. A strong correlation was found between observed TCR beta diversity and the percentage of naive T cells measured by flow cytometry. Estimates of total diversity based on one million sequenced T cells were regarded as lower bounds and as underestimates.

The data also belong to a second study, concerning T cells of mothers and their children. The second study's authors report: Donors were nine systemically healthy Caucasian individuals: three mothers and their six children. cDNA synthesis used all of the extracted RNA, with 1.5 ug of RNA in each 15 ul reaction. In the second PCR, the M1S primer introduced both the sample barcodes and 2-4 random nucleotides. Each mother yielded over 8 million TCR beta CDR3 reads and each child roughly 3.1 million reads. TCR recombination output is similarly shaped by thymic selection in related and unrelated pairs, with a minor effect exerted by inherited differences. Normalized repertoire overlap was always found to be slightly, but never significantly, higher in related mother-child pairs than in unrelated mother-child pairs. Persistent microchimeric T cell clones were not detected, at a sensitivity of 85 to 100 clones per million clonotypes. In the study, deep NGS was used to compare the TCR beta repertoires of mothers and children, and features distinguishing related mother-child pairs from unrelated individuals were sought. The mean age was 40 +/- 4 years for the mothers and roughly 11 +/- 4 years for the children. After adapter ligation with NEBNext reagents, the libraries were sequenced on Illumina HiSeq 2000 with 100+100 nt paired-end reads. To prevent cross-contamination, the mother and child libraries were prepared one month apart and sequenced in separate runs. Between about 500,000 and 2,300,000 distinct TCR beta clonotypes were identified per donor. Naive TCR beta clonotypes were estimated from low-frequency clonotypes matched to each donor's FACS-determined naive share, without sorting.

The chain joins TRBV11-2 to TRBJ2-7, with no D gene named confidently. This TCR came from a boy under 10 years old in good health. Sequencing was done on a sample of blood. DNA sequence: TGTGCCAGCAGCTTAGGATCGTTCGGGCCCGAGCAGTACTTC. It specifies CASSLGSFGPEQYF.